Listed below are T cell receptor beta chains from one sample, sequenced in a study of T-cell memory formation after mild COVID-19. One entry per CDR3 protein, called by TCRdb with MiXCR from the 5' RACE reads. The repertoire holds a few hundred thousand distinct CDR3 sequences, with around 14% as singletons. Material: PBMCs or a T cell subset sorted from them (not recorded which). These receptors were obtained from a young man who had mild COVID-19 (a few samples of this study predate the infection). Cell type and time point are not known. Both conserved end residues are part of each CDR3. The order of the fields is CDR3 length, clone size, J gene, D gene, V gene, CDR3 protein, CDR3 DNA. The D gene is left open where the match is weak. Expanded clones are given a class, and other clones once, few, many or no size at all.

length: 13
size: NA
J: TRBJ1-3
D: NA
V: TRBV10-3
CDR3: CAISQQPGNTIYF
DNA: TGTGCCATCAGTCAACAGCCTGGAAACACCATATATTTT

length: 12
size: few
J: TRBJ1-1
D: NA
V: TRBV29-1
CDR3: CSVRFAATEAFF
DNA: TGCAGCGTACGGTTCGCAGCCACTGAAGCTTTCTTT

length: 14
size: many
J: TRBJ2-7
D: NA
V: TRBV5-6
CDR3: CASSLVGSNYEQYF
DNA: TGTGCCAGCAGCTTGGTAGGCTCGAACTACGAGCAGTACTTC

length: 14
size: few
J: TRBJ1-1
D: NA
V: TRBV5-4
CDR3: CASSSFGRAAEAFF
DNA: TGTGCCAGCAGCTCCTTCGGGAGGGCTGCTGAAGCTTTCTTT

length: 14
size: once
J: TRBJ1-6
D: NA
V: TRBV27
CDR3: CASSLVSGTSPLHF
DNA: TGTGCCAGCAGTTTAGTATCTGGGACTTCACCCCTCCACTTT

length: 16
size: few
J: TRBJ2-2
D: NA
V: TRBV5-1
CDR3: CASSLGLGQGTGELFF
DNA: TGCGCCAGCAGCTTGGGTCTGGGCCAGGGCACCGGGGAGCTGTTTTTT

length: 15
size: few
J: TRBJ2-2
D: NA
V: TRBV10-3
CDR3: CAIAKQGMNTGELFF
DNA: TGTGCCATCGCAAAACAGGGAATGAACACCGGGGAGCTGTTTTTT

length: 15
size: few
J: TRBJ2-1
D: NA
V: TRBV12-3/TRBV12-4
CDR3: CASTSIAAGYNEQSF
DNA: TGTGCCAGCACCTCAATAGCGGCAGGCTACAATGAGCAGTCCTTC

length: 14
size: few
J: TRBJ2-5
D: NA
V: TRBV20-1
CDR3: CSARIGGPGETQYF
DNA: TGCAGTGCTAGGATCGGTGGTCCTGGGGAGACCCAGTACTTC

length: 14
size: many
J: TRBJ2-1
D: TRBD2
V: TRBV7-7
CDR3: CASSSSSGGNEQFF
DNA: TGTGCTAGCAGCTCGTCTAGCGGGGGTAATGAGCAGTTCTTC

length: 16
size: NA
J: TRBJ2-7
D: NA
V: TRBV7-9
CDR3: CASSGGNRDTGKEQYF
DNA: TGTGCCAGCAGCGGAGGGAACCGGGACACAGGGAAGGAACAGTACTTC

length: 17
size: NA
J: TRBJ2-2
D: TRBD1
V: TRBV7-6
CDR3: CASSGRDSFANTGELFF
DNA: TGTGCCAGCAGCGGCCGGGACAGCTTCGCGAACACCGGGGAGCTGTTTTTT

length: 14
size: few
J: TRBJ2-3
D: NA
V: TRBV7-9
CDR3: CASSRGREGDTQYF
DNA: TGTGCCAGCAGTAGGGGACGAGAGGGAGATACGCAGTATTTT

length: 14
size: NA
J: TRBJ1-1
D: NA
V: TRBV4-1
CDR3: CASSQDWGYTEAFF
DNA: TGCGCCAGCAGCCAAGATTGGGGATACACTGAAGCTTTCTTT

length: 12
size: NA
J: TRBJ2-5
D: NA
V: TRBV20-1
CDR3: CSAKGGQETQYF
DNA: TGCAGTGCTAAGGGGGGGCAAGAGACCCAGTACTTC

length: 16
size: few
J: TRBJ2-3
D: NA
V: TRBV12-3/TRBV12-4
CDR3: CASSFRRDSSTDTQYF
DNA: TGTGCCAGCAGTTTTAGAAGAGACTCTAGCACAGATACGCAGTATTTT

length: 14
size: NA
J: TRBJ1-2
D: NA
V: TRBV27
CDR3: CASSIYGTDYGYTF
DNA: TGTGCCAGCAGTATTTACGGGACTGACTATGGCTACACCTTC

length: 13
size: few
J: TRBJ2-5
D: NA
V: TRBV3-1
CDR3: CASSPWGAETQYF
DNA: TGTGCCAGCAGCCCGTGGGGAGCAGAGACCCAGTACTTC

length: 12
size: NA
J: TRBJ2-1
D: NA
V: TRBV24-1
CDR3: CATSDTGYEQFF
DNA: TGTGCCACCAGTGACACAGGGTATGAGCAGTTCTTC

length: 13
size: few
J: TRBJ1-6
D: NA
V: TRBV7-2
CDR3: CASSFNRVSPLHF
DNA: TGTGCCAGCAGCTTCAACAGGGTTTCACCCCTCCACTTT

length: 16
size: NA
J: TRBJ2-5
D: TRBD1
V: TRBV6-1
CDR3: CASSGLPGTGRETQYF
DNA: TGTGCCAGCAGTGGGTTGCCAGGGACAGGGCGAGAGACCCAGTACTTC

length: 15
size: NA
J: TRBJ1-2
D: NA
V: TRBV20-1
CDR3: CSARVRGAWGYGYTF
DNA: TGCAGTGCTAGAGTACGGGGGGCCTGGGGCTATGGCTACACCTTC